These 11 T cell receptor beta chains were sequenced from one sample in a study of cytomegalovirus exposure and HLA in healthy donors. With 60 Vbeta and 13 Jbeta primers, the PCR was carried out. Generated by immunoSEQ multiplex PCR, the TCRdb table keeps only in-frame clones and is missing some. Of about 98,000 clones in the sample, approximately 79% are singletons; the top ten hold about 2%. The source material was PBMCs. These receptors all come from a male donor in good health and CMV-seronegative.

The chain carries TRBV5-1 and TRBJ1-2, with 7 positions matching TRBD1. The CDR3 runs 16 residues. The V gene end was trimmed by 1 base and the J gene end by 0 bases; junction bases not matched to a gene: 6. Germline V CDR1 and CDR2: SGHRS, YFSETQ. CDR3 DNA sequence: TGCGCCAGCAGCTTGAGGACAGGAACGACTAACTATGGCTACACCTTC. Its protein product is CASSLRTGTTNYGYTF.

CDR3 coding DNA: TGTGCCAGCTTAGGACTAGCGGGGGTCAATGAGCAGTTCTTC. Translating it yields CASLGLAGVNEQFF. This rearrangement joins TRBV2 to TRBJ2-1; TRBD2 matches 13 bases. Germline V lookup: CDR1 SNHLY, CDR2 FYNNEI. Trimming removed 8 bases from V and 6 bases from J; junction bases left unmatched: 4. CDR3 length: 14 residues.

The chain recombines TRBV27 with TRBJ2-4, with TRBD2 matching 9 bases. The CDR3 runs 13 residues. V lost 0 bases and J lost 11; bases outside the gene matches: 2. Germline V gives CDR1 MNHEY, CDR2 SMNVEV (reference sequence). In DNA, the CDR3 is TGTGCCAGCAGTTTATCTAGCGGGAGAGTTCAGTACTTC. It is translated as CASSLSSGRVQYF.

The rearrangement uses TRBV7-8 and TRBJ2-5; TRBD2 is a possible D gene (5 bases). Trimming left V 1 base short and J 2 bases short, with 11 bases between. Germline lookup yields CDR1 SGHVS and CDR2 FQNEAQ. CDR3 size: 15 residues. The DNA for the CDR3 is TGTGCCAGCAGCTTAGGATCTAGCAGACAAGAGACCCAGTACTTC. It is translated as CASSLGSSRQETQYF.

The V and J genes are TRBV15 and TRBJ2-5, with unresolved D. This CDR3 is 13 amino acids long. V lost 4 bases, J lost 5 bases, and 11 bases lay in between. The germline gives CDR1 LNHNV, CDR2 YYDKDF (reference sequence). CDR3 bases: TGTGCCACCAGCAATCTAGGATGGGAGACCCAGTACTTC. It translates to CATSNLGWETQYF.

The count of this clone is one. The gene calls are TRBV28 and TRBJ1-1; 9 positions match TRBD1. This CDR3 region has 14 residues. The germline V gene encodes CDR1 MDHEN and CDR2 SYDVKM. Losses at the gene ends were 6 bases for V and 4 bases for J; bases not matched to a gene: 6. CDR3 region: CASSRDRVGTEAFF. CDR3 in DNA: TGTGCCAGCAGCCGGGACAGGGTGGGCACTGAAGCTTTCTTT.

The count of this clone is one. The CDR3 DNA follows: TGTGCCAGCAGTTATCGGACAAACCCCTACGAGCAGTACTTC. Protein: CASSYRTNPYEQYF. This chain joins TRBV27 and TRBJ2-7; D may be TRBD1 (5 bases). V gave up 4 bases and J gave up 2 bases, with 12 bases separating them. CDR3 length: 14 residues. Germline V CDR1 and CDR2: MNHEY, SMNVEV (reference sequence).

The rearrangement links TRBV7-6 to TRBJ1-2, with TRBD1 matching over 9 bases. Germline V gene lookup returns CDR1 SGHVS and CDR2 FNYEAQ. V lost 1 base, J lost 7 bases, and 7 bases stayed unmatched. The CDR3 totals 15 residues. The CDR3 DNA sequence: TGTGCCAGCAGCTTAGGGGACAGGGAAACGGGTGGCTACACCTTC. Protein sequence: CASSLGDRETGGYTF.

This clone was observed a handful of times. The sample has other DNA sequences that encode this CDR3 too. This chain uses TRBV7-9 with TRBJ2-3, with 9 bases aligning to TRBD2. CDR3 length: 14 residues. Germline V lookup: CDR1 SEHNR, CDR2 FQNEAQ (reference sequence). The trim removed 5 bases at V and 3 bases at J, leaving 3 bases unmatched. The CDR3 DNA follows: TGTGCCAGCAGCCCTAGCGGGAATACAGATACGCAGTATTTT. Translated, it gives CASSPSGNTDTQYF. Full variable domain (outside the CDR3, taken from reference TRBV7-9 and TRBJ2-3): DTGVSQNPRHKITKRGQNVTFRCDPISEHNRLYWYRQTLGQGPEFLTYFQNEAQLEKSRLLSDRFSAERPKGSFSTLEIQRTEQGDSAMYLCASSPSGNTDTQYFGPGTRLTVL.

This clone was seen only a few times. The chain couples TRBV7-9 to TRBJ1-1, with TRBD1 matching 7 bases. V trimming: 5 bases; J trimming: 5 bases; junction bases outside the gene matches: 8. CDR1 is SEHNR, CDR2 FQNEAQ, per germline (reference sequence). This CDR3 is 14 amino acids long. CDR3 sequence: CASSRTGRNTEAFF. As DNA, the CDR3 is TGTGCCAGCAGCCGGACAGGTCGGAATACTGAAGCTTTCTTT. Together with reference TRBV7-9 and TRBJ1-1, the CDR3 gives the full variable domain: DTGVSQNPRHKITKRGQNVTFRCDPISEHNRLYWYRQTLGQGPEFLTYFQNEAQLEKSRLLSDRFSAERPKGSFSTLEIQRTEQGDSAMYLCASSRTGRNTEAFFGQGTRLTVV.

The chain joins TRBV5-5 to TRBJ1-1; a possible D gene is TRBD1 (6 bases). This CDR3 is built from 14 residues. Germline assignment: CDR1 SGHKS and CDR2 YYEKEE (reference sequence). The germline V and J ends were trimmed by 0 bases and 5 bases, with 11 bases remaining between them. CDR3 residues: CASSLEGVITEAFF. CDR3 nucleotide sequence: TGTGCCAGCAGCTTGGAGGGGGTGATTACTGAAGCTTTCTTT.